The 3 T cell receptor beta chains reported below all come from one sample, sequenced in a study of shared clonotypes between healthy human individuals. Measured with immunoSEQ multiplex PCR; TCRdb has only the in-frame clones, and not every one. The sample holds a few million clones, 85% to 95% seen once. The sequencing sample was made of naive CD4+ T cells from PBMCs. As to subset: CD45RA+ positively selected. Every receptor here comes from a man younger than 30 in good health. Some clones in this sample may be carry-over from other donors' samples.

This chain joins TRBV7-9 and TRBJ1-2; no definite D call. From germline, CDR1 is SEHNR and CDR2 FQNEAQ (reference sequence). Trimming took 5 bases from V and 2 from J, leaving 9 bases between them. This CDR3 spans 13 amino acids. The CDR3 DNA reads as TGTGCCAGCAGCCGAGAGGGAAACTATGGCTACACCTTC. Amino acids: CASSREGNYGYTF.

The chain links TRBV5-3 to TRBJ2-7, with 11 bases lining up with TRBD2. TRBV5-3 is classed as an ORF, of uncertain function. This CDR3 is built from 20 residues. V trimming: 1 base; J trimming: 0 bases; junction bases outside the gene matches: 15. The CDR3 coding sequence is TGTGCCAGAAGCTTGAAAGGGGGGACTAGCGGACCTATAAGCTCCTACGAGCAGTACTTC. Protein: CARSLKGGTSGPISSYEQYF.

The chain links TRBV7-9 to TRBJ2-7; TRBD2 is a possible D gene (5 bases). CDR1 is SEHNR and CDR2 is FQNEAQ in the germline V gene (reference sequence). The CDR3 has 15 residues. V was cut by 2 bases and J by 4 bases, with 15 bases left in between. For the CDR3, the DNA is TGTGCCAGCAGCTTAAAGGGAGCTGGTTTTTACGAGCAGTACTTC. Translated, it gives CASSLKGAGFYEQYF. Looking up the rest from reference TRBV7-9 and TRBJ2-7 gives the full variable domain: DTGVSQNPRHKITKRGQNVTFRCDPISEHNRLYWYRQTLGQGPEFLTYFQNEAQLEKSRLLSDRFSAERPKGSFSTLEIQRTEQGDSAMYLCASSLKGAGFYEQYFGPGTRLTVT.